Each of the 12 T cell receptor beta chains below was sequenced from the same sample in a study of radiotherapy plus CTLA-4 blockade in lung cancer. TCRdb keeps only in-frame clones here, not all; method: immunoSEQ multiplex PCR. The sample records 25,000 to 35,000 clones, almost 80% being singletons. The sequencing used peripheral blood, collected from a patient treated with radiotherapy plus ipilimumab. The receptors originated from a human donor with non-small cell lung cancer who had stable disease on radiotherapy plus ipilimumab.

This clone was detected only a few times. V usage is TRBV7-8 and J usage is TRBJ2-7; 7 positions match TRBD1. Losses at the gene ends were 4 bases for V and 3 bases for J; bases not matched to a gene: 6. Germline V gene lookup returns CDR1 SGHVS and CDR2 FQNEAQ. The CDR3 contains 14 residues. CDR3 in DNA: TGTGCCAGCAGCTCCCAAAGACAGGGCTACGAGCAGTACGTC. It codes for CASSSQRQGYEQYV.

The V call is TRBV6-6, the J call TRBJ2-7; perhaps TRBD2 as D (6 bases). The length of the CDR3 is 14 residues. V was clipped by 0 bases and J by 2 bases, with 8 bases between them. Germline CDR1 is MNHNY and CDR2 is SVGAGI (reference sequence). CDR3 region: CASSYSGGTYEQYF. For the CDR3, the DNA is TGTGCCAGCAGTTACTCGGGCGGGACCTACGAGCAGTACTTC.

Here the CDR3 reads CAISESLASISTDTQYF. Here the CDR3 DNA reads TGTGCCATCAGTGAGTCGTTGGCTAGCATTAGCACAGATACGCAGTATTTT. The J gene is TRBJ2-3, the V gene TRBV10-3, with D perhaps matching TRBD2 (5 bases). This CDR3 region has 17 residues. From germline, CDR1 is ENHRY and CDR2 SYGVKD. Trimming left V 0 bases short and J 0 bases short, with 13 bases between.

The chain uses TRBV15 and TRBJ1-5; tentative D call: TRBD1 (6 bases). V was shortened by 5 bases and J by 7 bases, with 18 bases between the two germline ends. This CDR3 region has 15 residues. From germline, CDR1 is LNHNV and CDR2 YYDKDF (reference sequence). The CDR3, as DNA: TGTGCCACCAGCGGCAGACAGGTTACTCGGCAGCCCCAGCATTTT. It encodes CATSGRQVTRQPQHF. Full variable domain (remainder filled in from reference TRBV15 and TRBJ1-5): DAMVIQNPRYQVTQFGKPVTLSCSQTLNHNVMYWYQQKSSQAPKLLFHYYDKDFNNEADTPDNFQSRRPNTSFCFLDIRSPGLGDTAMYLCATSGRQVTRQPQHFGDGTRLSIL.

A few counts support this clone. V gene TRBV19 combines with J gene TRBJ1-2, with D possibly matching TRBD1 (6 bases). CDR1 and CDR2 (germline): LNHDA, SQIVND (reference sequence). V lost 6 bases, J lost 8 bases, and 16 bases lay in between. This CDR3 has 13 amino acids. The CDR3: CASRHRAPGGYTF. CDR3 DNA: TGTGCCAGTAGGCACAGGGCCCCCGGGGGCTACACCTTC.

This chain connects TRBV5-1 to TRBJ1-6; no reliable D call. Per germline, CDR1 SGHRS and CDR2 YFSETQ. V lost 5 bases and J 6 bases, leaving 12 bases between the germline ends. The length of the CDR3 is 14 residues. The CDR3 nucleotides are TGCGCCAGCAGGGCCGGAACAATTAATTCACCCCTCCACTTT. The encoded protein is CASRAGTINSPLHF.

This rearrangement joins TRBV6-1 to TRBJ2-7, with D hard to call. Between the trimmed V and J ends, which lost 0 bases and 7 bases, there was a span of 10 bases. The germline V gene has CDR1 MNHNS and CDR2 SASEGT. CDR3 length: 13 residues. CDR3 DNA sequence: TGTGCCAGCAGTGAAGCAGGGCGTGGGGAGCAGTACGTC. It codes for CASSEAGRGEQYV.

The chain joins TRBV5-6 to TRBJ1-6; 9 bases are a match to TRBD1. From germline, CDR1 is SGHDT and CDR2 YYEEEE. The CDR3 length is 13 residues. The ends lost 7 bases at V and 9 bases at J; junction bases unmatched: 5. This CDR3 reads CASVGQGSSPLHF. DNA for the CDR3: TGTGCCAGCGTCGGACAGGGGTCTTCACCCCTCCACTTT. The whole variable domain, filled in from reference TRBV5-6 and TRBJ1-6, reads DAGVTQSPTHLIKTRGQQVTLRCSPKSGHDTVSWYQQALGQGPQFIFQYYEEEERQRGNFPDRFSGHQFPNYSSELNVNALLLGDSALYLCASVGQGSSPLHFGNGTRLTVT.

The J gene is TRBJ1-1, the V gene TRBV5-7; D is unclear. TRBV5-7 is treated as an ORF (open reading frame) with a function not yet certain. This CDR3 has 13 amino acids. Trimming cost V 4 bases and J 6 bases, with 13 bases left between them. The CDR3 DNA reads as TGTGCCAGCAGCCCCCTTCTTTTGGCTGAAGCTTTCTTT. Translated, it gives CASSPLLLAEAFF.

This sequence joins TRBV4-3 and TRBJ2-7, with D tentatively TRBD1 (5 bases). Trimming pared 0 bases from V and 5 bases from J, leaving 14 bases between. CDR3 length: 15 residues. The germline CDR1 and CDR2 sequences are LGHNA and YSLEER. The CDR3 DNA is TGCGCCAGCAGCCAAGATGAGGCAGGGAAAAACGAGCAGTACTTC. It encodes CASSQDEAGKNEQYF.

This chain joins TRBV9 and TRBJ2-3, with D maybe TRBD2 (7 bases). V was shortened by 1 base and J by 3 bases, with 12 bases between the two germline ends. The CDR3 is made up of 15 amino acids. Germline lookup yields CDR1 SGDLS and CDR2 YYNGEE. CDR3 region: CASSVRGAGTDTQYF. The CDR3 DNA is TGTGCCAGCAGCGTACGGGGGGCAGGGACAGATACGCAGTATTTT.

This chain connects TRBV5-4 to TRBJ1-2, with D unresolved. The CDR3 has 14 amino acids. Trimming left V 5 bases short and J 0 bases short, with 11 bases between. Germline V gives CDR1 SGHNT, CDR2 YYREEE (reference sequence). CDR3 residues: CASSPLGTNYGYTF. CDR3 nucleotide sequence: TGTGCCAGCAGTCCTTTGGGGACTAACTATGGCTACACCTTC. Full variable domain (outside the CDR3, taken from reference TRBV5-4 and TRBJ1-2): ETGVTQSPTHLIKTRGQQVTLRCSSQSGHNTVSWYQQALGQGPQFIFQYYREEENGRGNFPPRFSGLQFPNYSSELNVNALELDDSALYLCASSPLGTNYGYTFGSGTRLTVV.